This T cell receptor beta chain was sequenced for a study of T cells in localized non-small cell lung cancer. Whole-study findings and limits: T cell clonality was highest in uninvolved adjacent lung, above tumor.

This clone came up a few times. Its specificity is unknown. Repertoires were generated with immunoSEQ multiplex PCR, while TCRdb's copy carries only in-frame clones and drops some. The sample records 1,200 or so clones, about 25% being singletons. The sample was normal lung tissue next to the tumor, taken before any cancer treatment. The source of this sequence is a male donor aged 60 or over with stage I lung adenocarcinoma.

The CDR3 is CASSFTRSGLAGQALYEQFF. For the CDR3, the DNA is TGTGCCAGCAGTTTTACTCGTTCAGGACTAGCGGGTCAGGCATTGTATGAGCAGTTCTTC. The chain recombines TRBV6-8 with TRBJ2-1; 11 bases match TRBD2. Germline V gene sequence: CDR1 MNHGY, CDR2 SAAAGT. There are 20 residues in the CDR3. Trimming at V came to 4 bases and at J to 8 bases, leaving 22 bases not matched to a gene.